This TCR beta chain came from a study of response to subunit inactivated influenza vaccine. Whole-study results and caveats: The study's authors posited that every seasonal influenza vaccination enlists few new T cells.

TCRdb reprocessed the RT-PCR reads with MiXCR, giving one entry per CDR3 protein. The top ten hold approximately 10% of the sample, which has about 780,000 distinct CDR3 sequences, less than 20% seen once. For this clonotype: No antigen is known for it.

Sequenced here: PBMCs from blood, sampled 5 days after vaccination. The receptor was isolated from a man aged 45-60 years who received an inactivated influenza vaccine.

The CDR3 loop is CASSLMGGSSPNTEAFF. In DNA form, the CDR3 reads TGTGCCAGCAGCTTAATGGGAGGTAGCAGCCCGAACACTGAAGCTTTCTTT. The chain joins TRBV7-9 to TRBJ1-1, with no clear D. The CDR3 totals 17 residues. Trimming took off 2 bases at V and 1 base at J, with 17 bases between the two ends. Germline V gene lookup returns CDR1 SEHNR and CDR2 FQNEAQ (reference sequence).